This T cell receptor (beta chain) comes out of a study of shared T cell receptors in the human thymus (dated by TCRdb to the early 2020s). Looking at the study overall: The study examined how self-reactive, shared T-cell receptor alpha chains are generated in the human thymus.

Of note for this clone: Which antigen it targets is not known. No base-level quality is on record; no much larger clone is a single base apart.

A distance of 18 bases separates the germline ends of V and J, which lose 6 bases and 4 bases respectively. In the germline V gene, CDR1 corresponds to SQVTM and CDR2 to ANQGSEA. The CDR3 measures 14 amino acids from cysteine to phenylalanine. The only DNA kept is the CDR3, 42 bases in frame from the first base. Library construction relied on the immunoSEQ multiplex PCR assay. Held by TCRdb, this immuneACCESS table contains in-frame sequences only and omits some clones. Under half of the omission traces to an unresolved V gene where checked; the cause of the rest is unknown. This sample comprises almost 550,000 clones, around three quarters of them detected only once. The top ten clonotypes cover around 0.013% of the sample. These data were also filed under a second study, of human thymus T cells. As the second publication notes: Donors were immunologically healthy infants undergoing open corrective cardiac surgery for congenital heart defects in Finland. The thymus tissue came from surgical resects taken out during corrective cardiac surgery. V and J gene segment usage appeared biased in both thymic and peripheral blood repertoires. Highly overlapping thymic TCR repertoires among unrelated individuals were reported in the related research. The study described the TCR alpha and beta repertoires in roughly 8 infant thymus samples and a few matching peripheral blood samples. Donor ages ranging from about 7 to 244 days were recorded, and 5 to 7 male and two female infants were included in the cohort. Thymocytes were released mechanically from tissue and stored at -70 °C as pellets of about 9.5-32 million cells. A QIAsymphony instrument was used to extract genomic DNA from the frozen cell pellets. Using the immunoSEQ multiplex PCR assay, the TCRB and TCRAD loci were amplified from a standardized quantity of quality-controlled genomic DNA. The V(D)J region was spanned by amplicons of a length sufficient to cover the CDR3 and to identify V and J genes. Amplicon sequencing was performed on an Illumina platform through the commercial immunoSEQ service. Corrections for primer bias and sequencing errors followed previously described methods, while TCRAD and TCRB definitions were based on the IMGT database. Repertoires were analysed with immunoSEQ Analyzer 3.0 and VDJTools, covering basic statistics, V/J segment usage, diversity estimates, rarefaction and pairwise overlap. Diversity was estimated using the Chao1, ChaoE, Efron-Thisted, Shannon and inverse Simpson indices, and was also estimated on datasets down-sampled to the size of the smallest sample. Repertoire overlap was assessed by strict matching of CDR3 nucleotide sequence, V gene and J gene, and clustering was done by Jaccard-based multidimensional scaling. On average, roughly 800,000 unique TCRB clonotypes were obtained from thymus samples, compared with about 84,000 from blood samples.

The receptor comes from a boy in the first two years of life with a congenital heart defect. Donor details come from another sample of the same person, matched by shared clones. Sequenced material: thymocytes. The V gene is TRBV29-1 and the J gene is TRBJ1-1; perhaps TRBD1 is the D gene, with 5 bases matching. The CDR3 reads CSVEQMGGSTEAFF. The nucleotide sequence reads as follows: TGCAGCGTAGAACAAATGGGGGGGAGCACTGAAGCTTTCTTT.